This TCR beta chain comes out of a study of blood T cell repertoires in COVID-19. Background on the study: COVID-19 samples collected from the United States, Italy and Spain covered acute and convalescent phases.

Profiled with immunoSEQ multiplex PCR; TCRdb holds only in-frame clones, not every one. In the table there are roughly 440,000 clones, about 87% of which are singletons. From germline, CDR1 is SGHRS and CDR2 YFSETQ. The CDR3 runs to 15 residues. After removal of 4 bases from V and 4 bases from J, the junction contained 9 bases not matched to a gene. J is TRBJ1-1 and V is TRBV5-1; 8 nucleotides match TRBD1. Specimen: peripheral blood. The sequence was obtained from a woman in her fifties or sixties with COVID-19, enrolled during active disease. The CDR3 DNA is TGCGCCAGCAGCCCAGACAGGGGCCCAGGCACTGAAGCTTTCTTT. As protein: CASSPDRGPGTEAFF.